The entry below describes one T cell receptor (beta chain). The antigen is unknown. TCRdb redid the calling of the reads with MiXCR, one entry per CDR3 protein. This table has nearly 650,000 distinct CDR3 sequences, approximately 24% appearing once. The entry originates in a study of T cell repertoires in cytomegalovirus infection. General study results and limits: The ex vivo response was dominated by HLA-C-restricted CMV-specific TCR beta clonotypes.

Looked up from germline, CDR1 is MDHEN and CDR2 is SYDVKM. CDR3 length equals 16 residues. The V segment lost 5 bases and the J segment 2 bases; nucleotides outside the gene matches: 7. V and J are TRBV28 and TRBJ1-5; 9 nucleotides match TRBD1. The clonotype was recovered from a human donor in good health (CMV status not recorded). Some clones in this sample may be carry-over from other donors' samples. Input material: CD8+ T cells from PBMCs. The CDR3 region is CASSRRDRARNQPQHF. In DNA, the CDR3 is TGTGCCAGCAGTCGCCGGGACAGGGCGCGCAATCAGCCCCAGCATTTT.